In its sample, the clone carrying this TCR beta chain is medium-sized. There are 12 residues in the CDR3. Germline CDR1 DFQATT, CDR2 SNEGSKA (reference sequence). V lost 5 bases to trimming and J lost 3 bases, with 11 bases between them. This entry belongs to a study of neurological immune-mediated disorders. TCRdb used MiXCR to reprocess the 5' RACE reads, holding one entry per CDR3 protein. This sample has 15,000 or so distinct CDR3 sequences, with about 20% found just once. This chain connects TRBV20-1 to TRBJ2-7; no clear D. This TCR came from a man in his fifties or sixties in good health. Sequenced sample: PBMCs. The CDR3 protein is CSAGALGYEQYF. The DNA for the CDR3 is TGCAGTGCTGGCGCACTTGGCTACGAGCAGTACTTC.